This entry lists 7 T cell receptor beta chains sequenced from one sample in a study of T cell responses to AZD1222 COVID-19 vaccine. TCRdb keeps only in-frame clones here, not all; method: immunoSEQ multiplex PCR. The sample shows tens of thousands of clones, just over 85% of them seen only once. This sample comprised peripheral blood, obtained 28 days after the second AZD1222 dose. The receptor set was obtained from an adult who received the AZD1222 COVID-19 vaccine.

The rearrangement links TRBV30 to TRBJ2-1; TRBD2 agrees at 7 bases. Germline CDR1 is GTSNPN and CDR2 is SVGIG (reference sequence). The CDR3 contains 13 residues. V shed 8 bases and J 4 bases; nucleotides not matched to a gene: 8. In nucleotides, the CDR3 is TGTGCCCTGATCGGGACTAATTACAATGAGCAGTTCTTC. Protein: CALIGTNYNEQFF.

V gene TRBV15 combines with J gene TRBJ1-1; D perhaps matches TRBD1 (5 bases). V dropped 3 bases and J dropped 1 base, with 9 bases sitting between them. Germline V gives CDR1 LNHNV, CDR2 YYDKDF (reference sequence). The CDR3 extends over 14 amino acids. CDR3 sequence (DNA): TGTGCCACCAGCAGTCGACAGCCGAACACTGAAGCTTTCTTT. It translates to CATSSRQPNTEAFF.

The chain couples TRBV15 to TRBJ1-5; the match to TRBD1 covers 10 bases. CDR1 is LNHNV and CDR2 is YYDKDF in the germline V gene (reference sequence). Trimming at V came to 2 bases and at J to 7 bases, leaving 2 bases not matched to a gene. This CDR3 spans 14 amino acids. The DNA for the CDR3 is TGTGCCACCAGCAGACGGGACAGGGGACAGCCCCAGCATTTT. Amino acids: CATSRRDRGQPQHF.

This chain links TRBV2 with TRBJ2-5; 9 positions agree with TRBD2. Germline V gene data show CDR1 as SNHLY and CDR2 as FYNNEI. Trimming cost V 6 bases and J 2 bases; bases outside gene matches: 7. The CDR3 has 15 residues. The CDR3 here is CASRRTSGGQETQYF. The CDR3 DNA is TGTGCCAGCAGGAGGACCAGCGGGGGGCAAGAGACCCAGTACTTC. The full variable domain, with the rest looked up from reference TRBV2 and TRBJ2-5, is EPEVTQTPSHQVTQMGQEVILRCVPISNHLYFYWYRQILGQKVEFLVSFYNNEISEKSEIFDDQFSVERPDGSNFTLKIRSTKLEDSAMYFCASRRTSGGQETQYFGPGTRLLVL.

The chain uses TRBV27 and TRBJ1-2, with TRBD1 identical over 11 bases. Germline lookup yields CDR1 MNHEY and CDR2 SMNVEV (reference sequence). J lost 4 bases, V lost 5 bases, and 6 bases had no gene match. The CDR3 runs 15 residues. The CDR3 sequence is CASSPRTGGLYGYTF. The CDR3, as DNA: TGTGCCAGCAGTCCCCGGACAGGGGGCCTCTATGGCTACACCTTC.

V gene TRBV4-1 combines with J gene TRBJ1-3; tentative D call: TRBD1 (6 bases). Germline lookup yields CDR1 MGHRA and CDR2 YSYEKL. This CDR3 is built from 18 residues. V lost 4 bases, J lost 0 bases, and 19 bases lay in between. CDR3 coding DNA: TGCGCCAGCAGCCTAAATTCCGGGACATCGTCCTCTGGAAACACCATATATTTT. Translated: CASSLNSGTSSSGNTIYF.

The chain links TRBV4-1 to TRBJ2-1; TRBD2 matches 13 bases. The CDR3 runs 15 residues. V trimming: 4 bases; J trimming: 4 bases; junction bases outside the gene matches: 1. The germline CDR1 and CDR2 sequences are MGHRA and YSYEKL. For the CDR3, the DNA is TGCGCCAGCAGCCTGGGACTAGCGGGATACAATGAGCAGTTCTTC. Translating gives CASSLGLAGYNEQFF.